Sequencing of this T cell receptor beta chain was carried out in a study of cytomegalovirus exposure and HLA in healthy donors. Primers included in the PCR were 60 Vbeta and 13 Jbeta primers. This table comes from immunoSEQ multiplex PCR, and its TCRdb copy is limited to in-frame clones, with some not included. Of some 180,000 clones in the sample, 78% were seen once. General study findings and limits: The study carried out a later analysis of TCR beta sequences. It associated approximately 15,000 of them with specific HLA alleles at a false discovery rate of 0.05.

This CDR3 is 12 amino acids long. CDR1 is MNHEY, CDR2 SVGAGI, per germline. Trimming cost V 8 bases and J 6 bases; bases outside gene matches: 5. As to this clone: As yet, its antigen is unknown.

This receptor was obtained from a female donor in good health and CMV-seronegative. The chain uses TRBV6-5 and TRBJ1-2, with 8 bases lining up with TRBD1. The specimen sequenced was PBMCs. The CDR3 region is CASQQGEDGYTF. The CDR3 DNA reads as TGTGCCAGCCAACAGGGGGAGGATGGCTACACCTTC.